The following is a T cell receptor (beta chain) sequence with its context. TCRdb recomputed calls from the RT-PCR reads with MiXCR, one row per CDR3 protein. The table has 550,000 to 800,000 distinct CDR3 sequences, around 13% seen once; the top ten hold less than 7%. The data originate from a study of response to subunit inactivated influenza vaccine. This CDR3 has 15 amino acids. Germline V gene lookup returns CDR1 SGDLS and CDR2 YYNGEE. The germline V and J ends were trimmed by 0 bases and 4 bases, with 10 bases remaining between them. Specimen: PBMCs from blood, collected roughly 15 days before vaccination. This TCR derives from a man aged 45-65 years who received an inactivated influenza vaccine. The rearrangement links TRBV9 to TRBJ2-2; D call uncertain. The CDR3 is CASSVGILPTGELFF. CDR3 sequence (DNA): TGTGCCAGCAGCGTAGGGATCCTCCCCACCGGGGAGCTGTTTTTT.